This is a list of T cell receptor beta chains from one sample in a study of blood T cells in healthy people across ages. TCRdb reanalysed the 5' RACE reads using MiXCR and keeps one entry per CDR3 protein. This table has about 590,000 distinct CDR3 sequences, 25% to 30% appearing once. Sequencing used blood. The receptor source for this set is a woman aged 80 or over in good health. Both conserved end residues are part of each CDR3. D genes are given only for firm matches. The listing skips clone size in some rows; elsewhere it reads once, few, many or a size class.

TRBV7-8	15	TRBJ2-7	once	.	TGTGCCAGCAGCTTAAGGTTACGGTTACCCTACGAGCAGTACTTC	CASSLRLRLPYEQYF
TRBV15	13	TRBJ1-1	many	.	TGTGCCACCAGCAGAGCCCTGAACACTGAAGCTTTCTTT	CATSRALNTEAFF
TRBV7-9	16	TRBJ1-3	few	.	TGTGCCAGCAGCTTAACCCGGGGCCCCTCTGGAAACACCATATATTTT	CASSLTRGPSGNTIYF
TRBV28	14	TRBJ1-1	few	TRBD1	TGTGCCAGCAGGGACAACAGGGGGGCCACTGAAGCTTTCTTT	CASRDNRGATEAFF
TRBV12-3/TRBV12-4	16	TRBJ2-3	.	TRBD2	TGTGCCAGCAGTTTAGGGACTAGCGGGATCACAGATACGCAGTATTTT	CASSLGTSGITDTQYF
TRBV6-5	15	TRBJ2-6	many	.	TGTGCCAGCAGCAGGGACCACTCTGGGGCCAACGTCCTGACTTTC	CASSRDHSGANVLTF
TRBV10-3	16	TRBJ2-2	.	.	TGTGCCATCAGCTACCCCCAAGGGGGGGGGGCCGGGGAGCTGTTTTTT	CAISYPQGGGAGELFF
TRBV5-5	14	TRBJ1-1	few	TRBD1	TGTGCCAGCAGCTTAATCAGGGGGCAAACTGAAGCTTTCTTT	CASSLIRGQTEAFF
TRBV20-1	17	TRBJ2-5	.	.	TGCAGTGCTAGAGATCCGAGGAAACGGCGGCTAGGGGAGACCCAGTACTTC	CSARDPRKRRLGETQYF
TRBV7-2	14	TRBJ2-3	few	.	TGTGCCAGCAGCTGTTTAAGGTTCACAGATACGCAGTATTTT	CASSCLRFTDTQYF
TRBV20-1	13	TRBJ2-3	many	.	TGCAGTGCAAGACCCTCAAGGACAGATACGCAGTATTTT	CSARPSRTDTQYF
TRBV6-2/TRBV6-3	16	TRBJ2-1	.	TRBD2	TGTGCCGCAAGCCCATCAGCGGGAGGAGGGTACAATGAGCAGTTCTTC	CAASPSAGGGYNEQFF
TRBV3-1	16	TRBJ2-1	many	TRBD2	TGTGCCAGCAGCGGGCGGACTAGCGGGGGGGGGAATGAGCAGTTCTTC	CASSGRTSGGGNEQFF
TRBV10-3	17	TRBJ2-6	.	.	TGTGCCATCAGTGAGTGGGTTTGGAGTCGGGGGGCCAACGTCCTGACTTTC	CAISEWVWSRGANVLTF
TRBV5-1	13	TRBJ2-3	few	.	TGCGCCAGCAGCCAACCATTCACAGATACGCAGTATTTT	CASSQPFTDTQYF
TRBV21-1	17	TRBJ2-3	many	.	TGTGCCGCACGCGGGGTAGCGGGGGGCCCTAGCACAGATACGCAGTATTTT	CAARGVAGGPSTDTQYF
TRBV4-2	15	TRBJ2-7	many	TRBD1	TGTGCCAGCAGCCCCCCCGGGACAGGGTCCTACGAGCAGTACTTC	CASSPPGTGSYEQYF
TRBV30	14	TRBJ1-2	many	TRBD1	TGTGCCTGGAGTGCCACAGGGGGCACCTATGGCTACACCTTC	CAWSATGGTYGYTF
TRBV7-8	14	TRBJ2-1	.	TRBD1	TGTGCCAGCAGCGCCCAGGGGGTACCCAATGAGCAGTTCTTC	CASSAQGVPNEQFF
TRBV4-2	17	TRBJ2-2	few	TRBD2	TGTGCCAGCAGCCAAGTCAGCGGGGGCCATAACACCGGGGAGCTGTTTTTT	CASSQVSGGHNTGELFF
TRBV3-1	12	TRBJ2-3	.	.	TGTGCCAGCAGTTGTAGCACAGATACGCAGTATTTT	CASSCSTDTQYF
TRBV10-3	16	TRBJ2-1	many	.	TGTGCCATCAGTGAGGGGGGCAGGGGGGACTACAATGAGCAGTTCTTC	CAISEGGRGDYNEQFF
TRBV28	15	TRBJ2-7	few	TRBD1	TGTGCCAGCAGCAAGGACAGGCTCACCCCCTACGAGCAGTACTTC	CASSKDRLTPYEQYF
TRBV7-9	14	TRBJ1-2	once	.	TGTGCCAGCAGCCAAGCGACAGACATATATGGCTACACCTTC	CASSQATDIYGYTF
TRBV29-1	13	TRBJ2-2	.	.	TGCAGCGTTGGGATCAGTCAAACCGGGGAGCTGTTTTTT	CSVGISQTGELFF
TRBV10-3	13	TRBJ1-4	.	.	TGTGCCACCAGTGAGTCAAGGGCTGAAAAACTGTTTTTT	CATSESRAEKLFF
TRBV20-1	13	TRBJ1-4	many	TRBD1	TGCAGTGCGGCGGGACAGGGCGCCGCAAAACTGTTTTTT	CSAAGQGAAKLFF
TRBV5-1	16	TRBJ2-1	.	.	TGCGCCAGCAGCTTGGCGCGCAGCACAGCTGGGGATGAGCAGTTCTTC	CASSLARSTAGDEQFF
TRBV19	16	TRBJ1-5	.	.	TGTGCCACCAATACGGCTGGGGCCCAGAGCAATCAGCCCCAGCATTTT	CATNTAGAQSNQPQHF
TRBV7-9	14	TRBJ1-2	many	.	TGTGCCAGCAGCTTATCAGGGGTCCTTTGGGGCTACACCTTC	CASSLSGVLWGYTF
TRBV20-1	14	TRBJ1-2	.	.	TGCAGTGCTAGTACAGGGATTGGGAACTATGGCTACACCTTC	CSASTGIGNYGYTF
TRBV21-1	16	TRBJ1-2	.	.	TGTGCCAGCAATAAACAGGGACAGGTCCTAGGGGAGGGCTACACCTTC	CASNKQGQVLGEGYTF
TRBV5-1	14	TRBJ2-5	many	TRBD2	TGCGCCAGCAGTGGCGGGGGAACCCAAGAGACCCAGTACTTC	CASSGGGTQETQYF
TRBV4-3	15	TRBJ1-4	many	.	TGCGCCAGCAGCCAAGATAGTACGGGTCATCGAAAACTGTTTTTT	CASSQDSTGHRKLFF
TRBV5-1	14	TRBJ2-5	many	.	TGCGCCAGCAGAGAACTCGGTCAGCAAGAGACCCAGTACTTC	CASRELGQQETQYF
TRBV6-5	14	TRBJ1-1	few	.	TGTGCCAGCAGTTCTGGCGGTATTGGTCAGGAAGCTTTCTTT	CASSSGGIGQEAFF
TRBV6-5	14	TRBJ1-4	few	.	TGTGCCAGCAGTACAACAGGGTTTAATGAAAAACTGTTTTTT	CASSTTGFNEKLFF
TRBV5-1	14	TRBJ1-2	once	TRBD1	TGCGCCAGCGACCGGGACAGGGAGTTAGGAGGCTACACCTTC	CASDRDRELGGYTF
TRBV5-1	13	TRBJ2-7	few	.	TGCGCCAGCAGCTTGGGGGACCACAATGAGCAGTACTTC	CASSLGDHNEQYF
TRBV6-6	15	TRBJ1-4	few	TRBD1	TGTGCCAGCAGTTACACTGACAGGGGATGGGAAAAACTGTTTTTT	CASSYTDRGWEKLFF
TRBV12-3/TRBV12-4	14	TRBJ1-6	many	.	TGTGCCAGCAGTTTAGGAGGCAGGGGTTCACCCCTCCACTTT	CASSLGGRGSPLHF
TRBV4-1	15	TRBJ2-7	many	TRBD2	TGCGCCAGCAGCCAAGGACTAGCGGGAGGCTACGAGCAGTACTTC	CASSQGLAGGYEQYF
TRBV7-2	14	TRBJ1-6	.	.	TGTGCCAGCAGCTCAAGTGGACTGAATTCACCCCCCCACTTT	CASSSSGLNSPPHF
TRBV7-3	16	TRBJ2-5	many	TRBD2	TGTGCCAGCAGCCCTTCGAGCGGGGGGAGGGCCAAGACCCAGTACTTC	CASSPSSGGRAKTQYF
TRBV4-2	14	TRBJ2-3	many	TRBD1	TGTGCCAGCAGCCGACGCAGGGGGCTAGATACGCAGTATTTT	CASSRRRGLDTQYF
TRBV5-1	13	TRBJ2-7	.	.	TGCGCCAGCAATCGTCCAGGGGGGAGTGAGCAGTACTTC	CASNRPGGSEQYF
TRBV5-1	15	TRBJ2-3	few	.	TGCGCCAGCAGCCGGGTAATGGGGGGCACAGATACGCAGTATTTT	CASSRVMGGTDTQYF
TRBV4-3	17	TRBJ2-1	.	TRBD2	TGCGCCAGCAGCCAAGATTCGCATGGCGGGAGGGCCAATGAGCAGTTCTTC	CASSQDSHGGRANEQFF
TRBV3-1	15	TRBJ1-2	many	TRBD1	TGTGCCAGCAGCACCCGGGACAGGGGTCCAGATGGCTACACCTTC	CASSTRDRGPDGYTF
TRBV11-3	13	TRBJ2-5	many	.	TGTGCCAGCAGCTTAGCGGCGGGAGAGACCCAGTACTTC	CASSLAAGETQYF
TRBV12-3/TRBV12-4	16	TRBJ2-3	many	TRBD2	TGTGCCAGCAGTTTTGTATTCGGGGGGGCAAATTATCCGCAGTATTTT	CASSFVFGGANYPQYF
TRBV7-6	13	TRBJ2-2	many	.	TGTGCCAGCAGCTTAGGGAACACCGGGGAGCTGTTTTTT	CASSLGNTGELFF
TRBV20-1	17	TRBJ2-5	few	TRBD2	TGCAGTGCTAAACGGACTAGCGGGGGGCGTGGGATCAATGAGCAGTACTTC	CSAKRTSGGRGINEQYF
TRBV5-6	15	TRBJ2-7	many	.	TGTGCCAGCAGCCCCAAGACAGGCATGATCTACGAGCAGTACTTC	CASSPKTGMIYEQYF